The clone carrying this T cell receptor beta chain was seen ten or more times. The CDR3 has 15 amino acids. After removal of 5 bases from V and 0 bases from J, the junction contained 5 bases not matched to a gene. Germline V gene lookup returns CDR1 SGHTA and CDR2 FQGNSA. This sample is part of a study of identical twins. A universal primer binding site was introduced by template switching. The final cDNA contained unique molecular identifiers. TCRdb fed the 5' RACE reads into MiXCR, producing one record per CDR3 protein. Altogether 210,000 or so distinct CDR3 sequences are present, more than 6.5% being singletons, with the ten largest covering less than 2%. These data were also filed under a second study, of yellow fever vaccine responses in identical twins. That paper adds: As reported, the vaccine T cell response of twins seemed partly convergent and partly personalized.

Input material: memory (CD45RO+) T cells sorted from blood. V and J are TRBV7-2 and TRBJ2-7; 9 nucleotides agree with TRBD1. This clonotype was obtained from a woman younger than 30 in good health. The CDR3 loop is CASSRDRGSSYEQYF. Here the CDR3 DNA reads TGTGCCAGCAGCCGAGACAGGGGGTCCTCCTACGAGCAGTACTTC.